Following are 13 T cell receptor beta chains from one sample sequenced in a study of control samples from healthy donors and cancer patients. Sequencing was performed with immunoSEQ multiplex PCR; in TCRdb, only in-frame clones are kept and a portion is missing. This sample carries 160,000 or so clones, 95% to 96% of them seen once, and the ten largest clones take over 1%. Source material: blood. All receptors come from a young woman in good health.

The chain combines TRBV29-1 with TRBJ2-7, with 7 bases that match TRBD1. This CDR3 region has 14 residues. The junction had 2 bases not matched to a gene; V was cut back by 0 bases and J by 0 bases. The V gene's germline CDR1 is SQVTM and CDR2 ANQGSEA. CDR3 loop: CSVEDPGGSYEQYF. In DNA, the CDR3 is TGCAGCGTTGAAGACCCAGGGGGCTCCTACGAGCAGTACTTC.

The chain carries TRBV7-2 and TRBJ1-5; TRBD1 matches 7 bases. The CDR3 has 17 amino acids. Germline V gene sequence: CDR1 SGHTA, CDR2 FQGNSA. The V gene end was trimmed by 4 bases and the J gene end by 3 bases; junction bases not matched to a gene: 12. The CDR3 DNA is TGTGCCAGCAGCTCTCCACGGCAGGGGGTTTCCAATCAGCCCCAGCATTTT. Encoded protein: CASSSPRQGVSNQPQHF.

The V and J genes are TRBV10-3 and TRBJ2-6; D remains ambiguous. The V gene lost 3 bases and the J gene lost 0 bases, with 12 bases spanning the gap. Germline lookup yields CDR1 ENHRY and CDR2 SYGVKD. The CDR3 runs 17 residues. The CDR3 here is CAISESAPGSGANVLTF. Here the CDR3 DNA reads TGTGCCATCAGTGAATCGGCACCGGGCTCTGGGGCCAACGTCCTGACTTTC.

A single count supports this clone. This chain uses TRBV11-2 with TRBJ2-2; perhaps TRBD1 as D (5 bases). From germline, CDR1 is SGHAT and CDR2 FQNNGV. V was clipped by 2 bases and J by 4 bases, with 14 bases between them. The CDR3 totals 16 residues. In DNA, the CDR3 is TGTGCCAGCAGCTTATTCCCAGGGCCTGGCACCGGGGAGCTGTTTTTT. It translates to CASSLFPGPGTGELFF. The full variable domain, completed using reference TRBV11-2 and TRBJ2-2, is EAGVAQSPRYKIIEKRQSVAFWCNPISGHATLYWYQQILGQGPKLLIQFQNNGVVDDSQLPKDRFSAERLKGVDSTLKIQPAKLEDSAVYLCASSLFPGPGTGELFFGEGSRLTVL.

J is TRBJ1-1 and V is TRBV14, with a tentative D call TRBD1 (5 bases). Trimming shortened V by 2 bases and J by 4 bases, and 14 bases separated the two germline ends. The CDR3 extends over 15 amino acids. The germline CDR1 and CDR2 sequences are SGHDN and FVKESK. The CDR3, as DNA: TGTGCCAGCAGCCAACAGGGAGTTGCGGGCACTGAAGCTTTCTTT. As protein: CASSQQGVAGTEAFF.

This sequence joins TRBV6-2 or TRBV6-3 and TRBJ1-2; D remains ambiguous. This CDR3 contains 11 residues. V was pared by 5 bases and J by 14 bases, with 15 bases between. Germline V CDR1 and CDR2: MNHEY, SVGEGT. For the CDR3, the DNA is TGTGCCAGCAGTAACGCGTACGGGGTGACCTTC. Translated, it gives CASSNAYGVTF.

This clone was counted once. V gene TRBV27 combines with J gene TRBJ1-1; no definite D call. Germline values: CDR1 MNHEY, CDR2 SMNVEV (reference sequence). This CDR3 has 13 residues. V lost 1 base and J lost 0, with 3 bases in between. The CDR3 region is CASSLYMNTEAFF. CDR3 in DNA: TGTGCCAGCAGTTTATACATGAACACTGAAGCTTTCTTT.

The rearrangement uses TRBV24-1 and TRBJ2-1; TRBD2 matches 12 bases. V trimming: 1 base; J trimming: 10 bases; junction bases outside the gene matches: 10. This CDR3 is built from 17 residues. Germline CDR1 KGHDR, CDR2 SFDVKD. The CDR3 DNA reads TGTGCCACCAGTGATTTAGACATGACTAGCGGGAGATACGAGCAGTTCTTC. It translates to CATSDLDMTSGRYEQFF.

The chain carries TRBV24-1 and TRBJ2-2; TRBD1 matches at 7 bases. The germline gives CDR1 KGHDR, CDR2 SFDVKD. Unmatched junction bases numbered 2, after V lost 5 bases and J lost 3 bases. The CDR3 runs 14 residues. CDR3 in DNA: TGTGCCACCAGTGGTGACAGGGACACCGGGGAGCTGTTTTTT. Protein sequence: CATSGDRDTGELFF.

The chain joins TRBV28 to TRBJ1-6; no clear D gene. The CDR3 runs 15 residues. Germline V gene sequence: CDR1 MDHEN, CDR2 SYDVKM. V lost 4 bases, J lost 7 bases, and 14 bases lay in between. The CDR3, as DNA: TGTGCCAGCAGTTACCACCGGGGTCTAAATTCACCCCTCCACTTT. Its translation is CASSYHRGLNSPLHF.

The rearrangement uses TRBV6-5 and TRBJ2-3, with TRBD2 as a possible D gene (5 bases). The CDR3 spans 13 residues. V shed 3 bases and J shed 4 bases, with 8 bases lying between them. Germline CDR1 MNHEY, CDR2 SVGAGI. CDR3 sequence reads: CASSYWGADTQYF. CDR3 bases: TGTGCCAGCAGTTATTGGGGAGCAGATACGCAGTATTTT.

CDR3 amino acids: CASSQGEGFPGELFF. The CDR3 DNA follows: TGTGCCAGCAGCCAAGGGGAAGGGTTCCCCGGGGAGCTGTTTTTT. V gene TRBV4-2 combines with J gene TRBJ2-2; D gene unclear. From germline, CDR1 is LGHNA and CDR2 YNFKEQ. The V end was cut by 1 base, the J end by 6 bases, with 12 bases between. This CDR3 is built from 15 residues.

The chain's CDR3 is CASSIGGGDYGYTF. The CDR3 DNA is TGTGCCAGTAGTATAGGTGGGGGCGACTATGGCTACACCTTC. The chain employs TRBV19 and TRBJ1-2, with a tentative D call TRBD1 (6 bases). V was clipped by 1 base and J by 3 bases, with 9 bases between them. The CDR3 has 14 residues. From germline, CDR1 is LNHDA and CDR2 SQIVND (reference sequence).